This TCR beta chain originates from a study of technical replicates of blood from a few donors. CDR1 and CDR2 (germline): SQVTM, ANQGSEA. V dropped 4 bases and J dropped 3; count of bases not matched to a gene: 8. There are 15 residues in the CDR3. Method: immunoSEQ multiplex PCR; TCRdb's copy keeps in-frame clones and lacks some. The sample yields about 88,000 clones, 85% to 95% seen once. Sample: T cells isolated from PBMCs. The V gene is TRBV29-1, the J gene TRBJ2-2; 7 nucleotides line up with TRBD1. The TCR was taken from a human donor in good health. CDR3 nucleotides: TGCAGCGTTGTAGGGGGCATAAGGGACACCGGGGAGCTGTTTTTT. Its protein product is CSVVGGIRDTGELFF.